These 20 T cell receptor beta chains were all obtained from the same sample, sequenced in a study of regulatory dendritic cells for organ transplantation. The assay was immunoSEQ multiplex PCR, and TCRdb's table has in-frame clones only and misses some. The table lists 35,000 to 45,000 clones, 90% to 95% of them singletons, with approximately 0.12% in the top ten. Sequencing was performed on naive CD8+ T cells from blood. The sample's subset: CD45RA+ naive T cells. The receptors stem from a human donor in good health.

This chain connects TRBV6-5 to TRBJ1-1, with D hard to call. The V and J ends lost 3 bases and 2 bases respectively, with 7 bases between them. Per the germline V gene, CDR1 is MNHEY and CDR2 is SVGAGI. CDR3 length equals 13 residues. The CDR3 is CASSYSVNTEAFF. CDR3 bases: TGTGCCAGCAGTTATTCGGTAAACACTGAAGCTTTCTTT.

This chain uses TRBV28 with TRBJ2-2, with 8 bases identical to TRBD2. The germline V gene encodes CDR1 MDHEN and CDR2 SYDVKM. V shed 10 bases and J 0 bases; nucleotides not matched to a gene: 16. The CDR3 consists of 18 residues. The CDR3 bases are TGTGCCACGGGGGGGGTGGGACTCGCCCCCCCGAACACCGGGGAGCTGTTTTTT. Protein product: CATGGVGLAPPNTGELFF.

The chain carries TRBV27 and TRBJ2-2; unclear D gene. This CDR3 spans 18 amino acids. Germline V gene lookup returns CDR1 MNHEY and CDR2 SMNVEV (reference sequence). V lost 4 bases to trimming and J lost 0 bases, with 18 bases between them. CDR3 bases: TGTGCCAGCAGTTCCGGCTATTCTCAGTTCGCGAACACCGGGGAGCTGTTTTTT. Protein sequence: CASSSGYSQFANTGELFF.

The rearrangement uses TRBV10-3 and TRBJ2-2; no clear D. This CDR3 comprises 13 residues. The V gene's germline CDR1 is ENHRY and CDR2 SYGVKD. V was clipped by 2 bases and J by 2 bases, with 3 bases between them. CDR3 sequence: CAISELNTGELFF. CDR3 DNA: TGTGCCATCAGTGAGCTAAACACCGGGGAGCTGTTTTTT.

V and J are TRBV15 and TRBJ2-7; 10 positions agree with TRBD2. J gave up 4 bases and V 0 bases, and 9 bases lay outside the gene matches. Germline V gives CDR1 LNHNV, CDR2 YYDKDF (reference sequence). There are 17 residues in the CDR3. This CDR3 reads CATSRDPRPSGSYEQYF. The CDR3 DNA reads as TGTGCCACCAGCAGAGATCCTAGACCTAGCGGGAGTTACGAGCAGTACTTC.

Here the CDR3 reads CASGTAADYGYTF. CDR3 bases: TGTGCCAGCGGAACAGCCGCCGACTATGGCTACACCTTC. This chain links TRBV2 with TRBJ1-2; D is unresolved. This CDR3 has 13 residues. The V gene's germline CDR1 is SNHLY and CDR2 FYNNEI. Trimming stripped 8 bases from V and 3 bases from J, with 13 bases between.

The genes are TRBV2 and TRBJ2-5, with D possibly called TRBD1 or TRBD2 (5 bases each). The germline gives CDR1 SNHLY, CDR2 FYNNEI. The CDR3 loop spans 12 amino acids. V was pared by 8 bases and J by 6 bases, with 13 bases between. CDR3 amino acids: CASYREGKTQYF. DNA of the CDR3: TGTGCCAGCTATCGTGAGGGGAAGACCCAGTACTTC. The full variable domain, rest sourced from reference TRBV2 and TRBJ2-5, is EPEVTQTPSHQVTQMGQEVILRCVPISNHLYFYWYRQILGQKVEFLVSFYNNEISEKSEIFDDQFSVERPDGSNFTLKIRSTKLEDSAMYFCASYREGKTQYFGPGTRLLVL.

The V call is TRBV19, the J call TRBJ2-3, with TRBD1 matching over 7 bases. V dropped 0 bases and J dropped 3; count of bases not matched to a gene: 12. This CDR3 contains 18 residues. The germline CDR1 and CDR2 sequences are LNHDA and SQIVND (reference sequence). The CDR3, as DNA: TGTGCCAGTAGTATAGATTTTTGGACCGGGACAGTTACAGATACGCAGTATTTT. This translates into CASSIDFWTGTVTDTQYF.

The CDR3 reads CASSRVGTGRTYEQYF. CDR3 bases: TGTGCCAGCAGCCGGGTGGGTACAGGTAGGACCTACGAGCAGTACTTC. J is TRBJ2-7 and V is TRBV2; D is perhaps TRBD1 (5 bases). Trimming took off 6 bases at V and 2 bases at J, with 20 bases between the two ends. CDR3 length: 16 amino acids. From germline, CDR1 is SNHLY and CDR2 FYNNEI.

CDR3 loop: CASRVFLNTEAFF. Here the CDR3 DNA reads TGTGCCAGCAGGGTATTTTTGAACACTGAAGCTTTCTTT. The chain combines TRBV27 with TRBJ1-1; D remains unclear. Trimming took off 6 bases at V and 0 bases at J, with 8 bases between the two ends. CDR3 size: 13 residues. Germline assignment: CDR1 MNHEY and CDR2 SMNVEV (reference sequence).

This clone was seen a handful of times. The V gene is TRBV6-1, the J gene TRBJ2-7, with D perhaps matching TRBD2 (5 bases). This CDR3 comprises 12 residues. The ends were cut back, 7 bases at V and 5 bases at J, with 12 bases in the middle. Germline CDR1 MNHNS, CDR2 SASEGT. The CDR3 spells CASTGKSNEQYF. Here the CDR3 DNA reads TGTGCCAGCACGGGGAAATCGAACGAGCAGTACTTC.

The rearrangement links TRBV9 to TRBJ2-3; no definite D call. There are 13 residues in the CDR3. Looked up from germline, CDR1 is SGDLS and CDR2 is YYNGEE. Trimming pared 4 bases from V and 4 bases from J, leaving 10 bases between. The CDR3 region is CASSLGWADTQYF. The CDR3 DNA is TGTGCCAGCAGCCTAGGATGGGCAGATACGCAGTATTTT.

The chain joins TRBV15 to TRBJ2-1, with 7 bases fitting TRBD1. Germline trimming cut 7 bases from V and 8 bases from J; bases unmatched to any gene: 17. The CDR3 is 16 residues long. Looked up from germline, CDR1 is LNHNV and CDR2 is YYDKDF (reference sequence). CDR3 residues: CATTPGTVLGFDEQFF. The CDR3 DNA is TGTGCCACCACCCCAGGGACAGTCCTAGGATTTGATGAGCAGTTCTTC. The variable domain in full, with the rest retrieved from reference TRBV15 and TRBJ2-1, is DAMVIQNPRYQVTQFGKPVTLSCSQTLNHNVMYWYQQKSSQAPKLLFHYYDKDFNNEADTPDNFQSRRPNTSFCFLDIRSPGLGDTAMYLCATTPGTVLGFDEQFFGPGTRLTVL.

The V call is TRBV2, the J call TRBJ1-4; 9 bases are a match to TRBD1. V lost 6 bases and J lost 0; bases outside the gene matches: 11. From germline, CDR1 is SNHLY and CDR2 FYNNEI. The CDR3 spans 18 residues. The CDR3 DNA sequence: TGTGCCAGCAGAGAAACAGGGGGCTCCATTGCAACTAATGAAAAACTGTTTTTT. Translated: CASRETGGSIATNEKLFF.

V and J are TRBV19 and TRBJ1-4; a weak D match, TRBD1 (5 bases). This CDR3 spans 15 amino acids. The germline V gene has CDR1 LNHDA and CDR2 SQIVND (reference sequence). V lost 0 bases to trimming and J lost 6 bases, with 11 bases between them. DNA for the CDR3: TGTGCCAGTAGTATAGAGGCCAGCAGGGATGAAAAACTGTTTTTT. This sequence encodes CASSIEASRDEKLFF.

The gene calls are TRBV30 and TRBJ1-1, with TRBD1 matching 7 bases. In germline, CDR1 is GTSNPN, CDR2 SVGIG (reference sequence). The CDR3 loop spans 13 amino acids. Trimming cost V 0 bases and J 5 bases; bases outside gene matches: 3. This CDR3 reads CAWSVTGETEAFF. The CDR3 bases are TGTGCCTGGAGTGTAACAGGGGAAACTGAAGCTTTCTTT.

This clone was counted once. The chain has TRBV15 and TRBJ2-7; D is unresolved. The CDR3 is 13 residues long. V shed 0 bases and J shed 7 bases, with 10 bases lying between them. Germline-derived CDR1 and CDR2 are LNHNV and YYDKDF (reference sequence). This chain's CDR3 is CATSRDQPGEQYF. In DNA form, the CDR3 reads TGTGCCACCAGCAGAGATCAACCCGGGGAGCAGTACTTC.

The CDR3 is CASSPPMTAGSGETQYF. CDR3 nucleotides: TGTGCCAGCAGCCCACCCATGACCGCCGGGTCGGGAGAGACCCAGTACTTC. The chain joins TRBV5-8 to TRBJ2-5; no clear D. Trimming took 4 bases from V and 4 from J, leaving 23 bases between them. Germline V CDR1 and CDR2: SGHTS, YDEGEE. The CDR3 runs 17 residues. The full variable domain, in which reference TRBV5-8 and TRBJ2-5 provide the parts outside the CDR3, is EAGVTQSPTHLIKTRGQQATLRCSPISGHTSVYWYQQALGLGLQFLLWYDEGEERNRGNFPPRFSGRQFPNYSSELNVNALELEDSALYLCASSPPMTAGSGETQYFGPGTRLLVL.

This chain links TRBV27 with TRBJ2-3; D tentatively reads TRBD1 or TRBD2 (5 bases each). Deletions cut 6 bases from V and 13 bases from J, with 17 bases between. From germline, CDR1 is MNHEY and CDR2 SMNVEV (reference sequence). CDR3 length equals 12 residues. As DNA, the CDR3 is TGTGCCAGCAGCTACGGACAATCGAGGGAGTATTTT. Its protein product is CASSYGQSREYF.

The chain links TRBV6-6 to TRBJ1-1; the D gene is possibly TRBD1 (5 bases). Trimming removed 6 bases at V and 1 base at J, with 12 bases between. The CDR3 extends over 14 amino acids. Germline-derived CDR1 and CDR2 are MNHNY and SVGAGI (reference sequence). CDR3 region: CASSPGTANTEAFF. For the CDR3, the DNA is TGTGCCAGCAGCCCCGGGACGGCGAACACTGAAGCTTTCTTT.